Listed below are T cell receptor beta chains from one sample, sequenced in a study of response to subunit inactivated influenza vaccine. TCRdb processed the RT-PCR reads anew with MiXCR; each CDR3 protein has one entry. The sample lists 500,000 or so distinct CDR3 sequences; approximately 17% were seen once. This sample comprised CD4+ T cells sorted from PBMCs, obtained 23 to 25 months after vaccination. The receptors derive from a man aged 50 to 69 who received an inactivated influenza vaccine. Each CDR3 is given with its conserved first and last residue. Each record gives: J gene, clone size, D gene, V gene, CDR3 DNA, CDR3 protein. The D gene is left open where the match is weak. The listing skips clone size in some rows; elsewhere it reads once, few, many or a size class.

>TRBJ2-3|few|-|TRBV20-1
TGCAGTGCTAGGCAGGCCCGGCATACTCTTAGCACAGATACGCAGTATTTT
CSARQARHTLSTDTQYF
>TRBJ2-7|few|-|TRBV5-1
TGCGCCAGCAGCCGGGCGGGATCCCTCTACGAGCAGTACTTC
CASSRAGSLYEQYF
>TRBJ2-3|-|-|TRBV25-1
TGTGCCAGCAGTGAATCCAGGGGAAACACAGATACGCAGTATTTT
CASSESRGNTDTQYF
>TRBJ2-1|-|-|TRBV3-1
TGTGCCAGCAGCCCGTCTGACGCCTCCTCCTACAATGAGCAGTTCTTC
CASSPSDASSYNEQFF
>TRBJ2-7|few|-|TRBV4-2
TGTGCCAGCAGCCAAGTCATGTCCTACGAGCAGTACTTC
CASSQVMSYEQYF
>TRBJ2-3|few|-|TRBV12-3/TRBV12-4
TGTGCCAGCAGTCCAGGACGGAGAACCACAGATACGCAGTATTTT
CASSPGRRTTDTQYF
>TRBJ2-4|few|-|TRBV28
TGTGCCAGCACTGGGAGAAACATTCAGTACTTC
CASTGRNIQYF
>TRBJ2-3|-|TRBD2|TRBV6-4
TGTGCCAGCAGTGAAGGCGGGAGGGGAGATACGCAGTATTTT
CASSEGGRGDTQYF
>TRBJ2-7|-|TRBD1|TRBV18
TGTGCCAGCTCCGACGGACAGGGTCTCGAGCAGTACTTC
CASSDGQGLEQYF
>TRBJ2-2|many|-|TRBV5-1
TGCGCCAGCAGCCCTTTGAGAACCGGGGAGCTGTTTTTT
CASSPLRTGELFF
>TRBJ2-1|-|TRBD2|TRBV20-1
TGCAATGCCCTAGTAGCGGGGGGCCTAAGCTCCTACAATGAGCAGTTCTTC
CNALVAGGLSSYNEQFF
>TRBJ1-1|-|-|TRBV7-6
TGTGCCAGCAGTCCCCCATCTGGGGAGGAGGGTCGGGAAGCTTTCTTT
CASSPPSGEEGREAFF
>TRBJ2-7|-|-|TRBV6-2/TRBV6-3
TGTGCCAGCAGTTATACTACCTACGAGCAGTACTTC
CASSYTTYEQYF
>TRBJ2-1|-|-|TRBV20-1
TGCAGTGCACCAGGGGTCTCCTACAATGAGCAGTTCTTC
CSAPGVSYNEQFF
>TRBJ2-7|few|TRBD1|TRBV7-2
TGTGCCAGCAGCTTACCTGGACAGGGTAAAGCCTACGAGCAGTACTTC
CASSLPGQGKAYEQYF
>TRBJ1-4|few|-|TRBV5-1
TGCGCCAACTCCGCATCGGGCCGCCGAAGATTTTTT
CANSASGRRRFF
>TRBJ2-2|-|TRBD2|TRBV20-1
TGCAGTGCTAGAGATATGGCGGGAGTCAACACCGGGGAGCTGTTTTTT
CSARDMAGVNTGELFF
>TRBJ2-3|few|-|TRBV4-2
TGTGCCAGCAGCCAGGGAAGCGGCCCCGCAGATACGCAGTATTTT
CASSQGSGPADTQYF
>TRBJ2-5|-|-|TRBV30
TGTGCCTGGACAGGACAAGAGACCCAGTACTTC
CAWTGQETQYF
>TRBJ2-1|-|TRBD2|TRBV6-2/TRBV6-3
TGTGCCAGCAGTTTCCGACTAGCGGGGGGGCGTAATGAGCAGTTCTTC
CASSFRLAGGRNEQFF
>TRBJ2-1|-|TRBD1|TRBV20-1
TGCAGTGCTAGAGTCGGTGGACAGGGAAGAGAGCAGTTCTTC
CSARVGGQGREQFF
>TRBJ2-4|-|TRBD2|TRBV20-1
TGCAGTGCTAGAGATCGAGGTCAGCGGGAGGGCCACTTC
CSARDRGQREGHF
>TRBJ2-3|many|-|TRBV11-2
TGTGCCAGCAGCTTGTTGGGGGGCACAGATACGCAGTATTTT
CASSLLGGTDTQYF
>TRBJ2-5|few|TRBD1|TRBV10-3
TGTGCCATCAGTGAGTCGGGGACAGGGGGAGAGACCCAGTACTTC
CAISESGTGGETQYF
>TRBJ1-5|-|-|TRBV20-1
TGCAGTGCCCCTGGGGGAGGGCCGAATCAGCCCCAGCATTTT
CSAPGGGPNQPQHF
>TRBJ2-1|few|-|TRBV28
TGTGCCAGCAAGATGGGACTTATCTACAATGAGCAGTTCTTC
CASKMGLIYNEQFF
>TRBJ2-7|-|-|TRBV23-1
TGCGCCAGCAGTCATTATCGCCAGGGAGGCTACGAGCAGTACTTC
CASSHYRQGGYEQYF
>TRBJ2-1|few|-|TRBV24-1
TGTGCCACCAGTGATAGGTGGTATGAGCAGTTCTTC
CATSDRWYEQFF